These 24 T cell receptor beta chains came from one sample sequenced in a study of T-cell memory formation after mild COVID-19. TCRdb redid the calling of the 5' RACE reads with MiXCR, one entry per CDR3 protein. The sample holds 550,000 to 600,000 distinct CDR3 sequences, 17% seen once. The sequencing input was PBMCs or a T cell subset sorted from them (not recorded which). The receptor source for this set is an adult woman who had mild COVID-19 (a few samples of this study predate the infection). Cell type and time point are not known.

This clonotype was counted between two and nine times. The chain links TRBV3-1 to TRBJ1-5; D is possibly TRBD1 (6 bases). From germline, CDR1 is LGHDT and CDR2 YNNKEL (reference sequence). This CDR3 is 15 amino acids long. V lost 1 base and J lost 11, with 18 bases in between. CDR3 amino acids: CASSQVPGASESQHF. In nucleotides, the CDR3 is TGTGCCAGCAGCCAAGTCCCGGGGGCTAGCGAGTCCCAGCATTTT.

The rearrangement joins TRBV30 to TRBJ2-6; either TRBD1 or TRBD2 may fit D (5 bases each). The CDR3 loop spans 16 amino acids. Germline V CDR1 and CDR2: GTSNPN, SVGIG (reference sequence). Deletions cut 2 bases from V and 0 bases from J, with 11 bases between. The CDR3 nucleotides read TGTGCCTGGAGTTTGAGGGGATCCTCTGGGGCCAACGTCCTGACTTTC. Translation gives CAWSLRGSSGANVLTF.

The chain has TRBV7-9 and TRBJ1-1; D gene uncertain. CDR3 length: 14 residues. Germline-derived CDR1 and CDR2 are SEHNR and FQNEAQ (reference sequence). V dropped 5 bases and J dropped 4 bases, with 14 bases sitting between them. CDR3: CASSAMGRGTEAFF. DNA for the CDR3: TGTGCCAGCAGCGCTATGGGTCGTGGCACTGAAGCTTTCTTT.

This clonotype was seen many times. This chain links TRBV12-3 or TRBV12-4 with TRBJ2-1; D gene unclear. Trimming shortened V by 3 bases and J by 7 bases, and 10 bases separated the two germline ends. The CDR3 covers 13 residues. CDR3 region: CASSFNNRNEQFF. Here the CDR3 DNA reads TGTGCCAGCAGTTTTAATAACCGGAATGAGCAGTTCTTC.

This clonotype was recorded many times. The chain combines TRBV27 with TRBJ2-3, with D unclear. The CDR3 loop spans 15 amino acids. Trimming took off 3 bases at V and 0 bases at J, with 10 bases between the two ends. CDR1 and CDR2 from the germline V gene are MNHEY and SMNVEV (reference sequence). The CDR3, as DNA: TGTGCCAGCAGTTTTTCGAGAAGAAGCACAGATACGCAGTATTTT. Translation: CASSFSRRSTDTQYF.

In this sample, this clonotype turned up a few times. J is TRBJ1-2 and V is TRBV24-1; D gene unclear. Per germline, CDR1 KGHDR and CDR2 SFDVKD. CDR3 size: 12 residues. V shed 11 bases and J shed 4 bases, with 13 bases lying between them. CDR3 region: CAIQSAGYGYTF. CDR3 sequence (DNA): TGTGCCATCCAGTCAGCCGGCTATGGCTACACCTTC.

The chain couples TRBV6-5 to TRBJ1-4; a possible D gene is TRBD1 (5 bases). CDR1 and CDR2 from the germline V gene are MNHEY and SVGAGI. The CDR3 is 14 residues long. V gave up 2 bases and J gave up 10 bases, with 14 bases separating them. The CDR3: CASSYEPPGGKLFF. The CDR3, as DNA: TGTGCCAGCAGTTACGAACCGCCTGGGGGAAAACTGTTTTTT.

The chain uses TRBV18 and TRBJ2-7; 7 nucleotides match TRBD2. This CDR3 is built from 14 residues. J lost 4 bases, V lost 4 bases, and 7 bases had no gene match. From germline, CDR1 is KGHSH and CDR2 LQKENI. The CDR3 nucleotides are TGTGCCAGCTCACTAGGACTAGAGGGATACGAGCAGTACTTC. It encodes CASSLGLEGYEQYF.

This clonotype was counted only a few times. The V gene is TRBV20-1, the J gene TRBJ1-1; D call uncertain. This CDR3 comprises 11 residues. The V gene lost 5 bases and the J gene lost 7 bases, with 11 bases spanning the gap. Germline CDR1 and CDR2: DFQATT and SNEGSKA (reference sequence). Here the CDR3 reads CSALGRIEAFF. DNA for the CDR3: TGCAGTGCTCTTGGACGGATTGAAGCTTTCTTT.

V usage is TRBV20-1 and J usage is TRBJ2-1; TRBD2 matches 7 bases. There are 13 residues in the CDR3. Germline V gives CDR1 DFQATT, CDR2 SNEGSKA (reference sequence). CDR3 sequence (DNA): TGCAGCCTACCCGGGACTACGTACAATGAGCAGTTCTTC. As protein: CSLPGTTYNEQFF.

This chain joins TRBV5-6 and TRBJ2-6, with 10 bases fitting TRBD1. The J segment lost 4 bases and the V segment lost 3 bases, leaving 7 bases of the junction unmatched. The V gene's germline CDR1 is SGHDT and CDR2 YYEEEE. The CDR3 is made up of 17 amino acids. DNA of the CDR3: TGTGCCAGCAGCTCCTTGGGACAGGGGACCGGGGCCAACGTCCTGACTTTC. It is translated as CASSSLGQGTGANVLTF.

CDR3 loop: CASSPYREVGGYTF. Written as DNA, the CDR3 is TGTGCCAGCAGTCCCTACAGGGAAGTAGGCGGCTACACCTTC. The chain couples TRBV6-5 to TRBJ1-2; D may be TRBD1 (6 bases). V was cut by 5 bases and J by 8 bases, with 18 bases left in between. CDR3 length: 14 amino acids. Germline assignment: CDR1 MNHEY and CDR2 SVGAGI.

The CDR3 here is CASSDGGTLHF. For the CDR3, the DNA is TGTGCCAGCAGTGACGGAGGGACCCTCCACTTT. This rearrangement joins TRBV25-1 to TRBJ1-6; D gene uncertain. V dropped 3 bases and J dropped 14 bases, with 8 bases sitting between them. The CDR3 runs 11 residues. Looked up from germline, CDR1 is MGHDK and CDR2 is SYGVNS.

The chain recombines TRBV9 with TRBJ2-5, with 8 bases matching TRBD2. Germline values: CDR1 SGDLS, CDR2 YYNGEE. Trimming at V came to 0 bases and at J to 4 bases, leaving 2 bases not matched to a gene. The CDR3 spans 14 residues. The CDR3 coding sequence is TGTGCCAGCAGCGTAGGGACTAGCAGAGAGACCCAGTACTTC. Amino acid sequence: CASSVGTSRETQYF. Supplemented by reference TRBV9 and TRBJ2-5, the full variable domain reads DSGVTQTPKHLITATGQRVTLRCSPRSGDLSVYWYQQSLDQGLQFLIQYYNGEERAKGNILERFSAQQFPDLHSELNLSSLELGDSALYFCASSVGTSRETQYFGPGTRLLVL.

In DNA form, the CDR3 reads TGTGCCAGCAGCTTCTCGGGGAATACAGGGGGCTACACCTTC. Its translation is CASSFSGNTGGYTF. This chain uses TRBV7-3 with TRBJ1-2; TRBD1 is a possible D gene (6 bases). With 3 bases removed from V and 8 bases from J, the gap between germline ends came to 16 bases. The length of the CDR3 is 14 residues. Germline lookup yields CDR1 SGHTA and CDR2 FQGTGA. The whole variable domain, remainder taken from reference TRBV7-3 and TRBJ1-2, is GAGVSQTPSNKVTEKGKYVELRCDPISGHTALYWYRQSLGQGPEFLIYFQGTGAADDSGLPNDRFFAVRPEGSVSTLKIQRTERGDSAVYLCASSFSGNTGGYTFGSGTRLTVV.

This clonotype was picked up a small number of times. The chain uses TRBV11-2 and TRBJ1-1, with D perhaps matching TRBD1 (6 bases). V dropped 6 bases and J dropped 0 bases, with 11 bases sitting between them. Germline V CDR1 and CDR2: SGHAT, FQNNGV. The CDR3 extends over 14 amino acids. DNA for the CDR3: TGTGCCAGCAGTCAAGGGGGGCTGAACACTGAAGCTTTCTTT. It encodes CASSQGGLNTEAFF.

The gene calls are TRBV12-3 or TRBV12-4 and TRBJ1-1; D remains ambiguous. V was clipped by 3 bases and J by 8 bases, with 19 bases between them. This CDR3 has 15 amino acids. The CDR3 nucleotides are TGTGCCAGCAGTTTTAATGGCGCAGCGACTACGGAAGCTTTCTTT. As protein: CASSFNGAATTEAFF.

This clonotype has more than one count but fewer than ten. V is TRBV18 and J is TRBJ2-3; 10 positions agree with TRBD1. The V gene's germline CDR1 is KGHSH and CDR2 LQKENI. J gave up 1 base and V 0 bases, and 10 bases lay outside the gene matches. This CDR3 is built from 19 residues. Here the CDR3 DNA reads TGTGCCAGCTCACCACCCCCCTACATTGACAGGGGGCGCACAGATACGCAGTATTTT. It yields the protein CASSPPPYIDRGRTDTQYF.

The V and J genes are TRBV30 and TRBJ1-6, with D unclear. V gave up 5 bases and J gave up 7 bases, with 12 bases separating them. Germline CDR1 and CDR2: GTSNPN and SVGIG (reference sequence). The CDR3 totals 13 residues. The CDR3 spells CAWVSGNNSPLHF. In nucleotides, the CDR3 is TGTGCCTGGGTGTCGGGGAACAATTCACCCCTCCACTTT.

V is TRBV24-1 and J is TRBJ2-1; D could derive from TRBD1 or TRBD2 (5 bases each). CDR3 length equals 14 residues. The V end lost 3 bases, the J end lost 7 bases, and 12 bases lay between the germline ends. Germline CDR1 KGHDR, CDR2 SFDVKD. The CDR3 bases are TGTGCCACCAGTGATCGGGACGCCTTGAATGAGCAGTTCTTC. Amino acid sequence: CATSDRDALNEQFF.

In its sample, this clonotype was seen a few times. The CDR3 loop reads CSARDGRQGGEKLFF. Here the CDR3 DNA reads TGCAGTGCTAGAGATGGTCGGCAGGGAGGTGAAAAACTGTTTTTT. This rearrangement joins TRBV20-1 to TRBJ1-4, with D possibly being TRBD1 (5 bases). V lost 0 bases to trimming and J lost 7 bases, with 15 bases between them. From germline, CDR1 is DFQATT and CDR2 SNEGSKA (reference sequence). This CDR3 region has 15 residues.

The chain links TRBV10-3 to TRBJ2-3; a weak D match, TRBD2 (7 bases). Per germline, CDR1 ENHRY and CDR2 SYGVKD. The CDR3 contains 14 residues. The V gene lost 3 bases and the J gene lost 4 bases, with 11 bases spanning the gap. The CDR3 sequence: CAISEGGAPDTQYF. The CDR3 bases are TGTGCCATCAGTGAAGGGGGGGCCCCAGATACGCAGTATTTT.

This clonotype was detected only a few times. This chain uses TRBV12-3 or TRBV12-4 with TRBJ2-1; 11 positions match TRBD2. There are 17 residues in the CDR3. Unmatched junction bases numbered 7, after V lost 6 bases and J lost 0 bases. CDR3 loop: CASRLAGGPSSYNEQFF. CDR3 bases: TGTGCCAGCAGGCTAGCGGGGGGCCCTAGCTCCTACAATGAGCAGTTCTTC.

V usage is TRBV7-9 and J usage is TRBJ2-5; possible D gene TRBD1, 5 bases. CDR3 length equals 15 residues. V lost 1 base and J lost 5, with 14 bases in between. CDR1 and CDR2 (germline): SEHNR, FQNEAQ (reference sequence). The CDR3 loop is CASSLDASRVETQYF. CDR3 nucleotides: TGTGCCAGCAGCTTAGATGCGAGCAGGGTTGAGACCCAGTACTTC.